Following are 6 T cell receptor beta chains from one sample sequenced in a study of PD-1 blockade in classical Hodgkin lymphoma. All patients relapsed after autologous stem cell transplantation, and brentuximab vedotin exposure varied. Using immunoSEQ multiplex PCR, the repertoire was profiled, and TCRdb retains in-frame clones only, with some absent. Of 29,000 or so clones listed, about 71% are singletons. The source was peripheral blood mononuclear cells (PBMCs), collected before the second cycle of nivolumab. These receptors all come from a human donor with classical Hodgkin lymphoma.

The gene calls are TRBV4-3 and TRBJ2-2, with 10 bases that match TRBD1. CDR1 is LGHNA, CDR2 YSLEER, per germline. After removal of 1 base from V and 6 bases from J, the junction contained 8 bases not matched to a gene. The CDR3 spans 17 residues. As DNA, the CDR3 is TGCGCCAGCAGCCAAGGGCCGGGACAGGGGAGTCCCGGGGAGCTGTTTTTT. Translating gives CASSQGPGQGSPGELFF.

The chain is built from TRBV6-9 and TRBJ1-2; D unresolved. Trimming pared 3 bases from V and 5 bases from J, leaving 16 bases between. The CDR3 runs 15 residues. Germline CDR1 is MNHGY and CDR2 is SVAAGI. This CDR3 reads CASSYQQANLYGYTF. The CDR3 DNA reads TGTGCCAGCAGTTACCAGCAGGCGAATCTATATGGCTACACCTTC.

As regards this clone: The CDR3 end shows no conserved phenylalanine or tryptophan, and so a read error is likely. The DNA is omitted, as the CDR3 cannot be located on it reliably, and the CDR3 follows TCRdb's listing. The V and J genes are TRBV27 and TRBJ2-4. The CDR3 comprises 9 residues, both ends counted. The germline V gene encodes CDR1 MNHEY and CDR2 SMNVEV (reference sequence). CDR3 region: CASSPPVYL.

This chain joins TRBV7-2 and TRBJ2-3, with D possibly being TRBD2 (7 bases). V was clipped by 0 bases and J by 7 bases, with 14 bases between them. The V gene's germline CDR1 is SGHTA and CDR2 FQGNSA. This CDR3 has 15 residues. Written as DNA, the CDR3 is TGTGCCAGCAGCTTAGCATGGGGGGGCGGATATACGCAGTATTTT. Its translation is CASSLAWGGGYTQYF.

V gene TRBV11-3 combines with J gene TRBJ2-1; perhaps TRBD1 as D (5 bases). The germline gives CDR1 SGHNT, CDR2 YENEEA. The length of the CDR3 is 13 residues. Trimming shortened V by 0 bases and J by 9 bases, and 9 bases separated the two germline ends. CDR3 sequence reads: CASSLEGALEQFF. The CDR3 nucleotides read TGTGCCAGCAGCTTAGAAGGGGCGCTTGAGCAGTTCTTC.

This chain connects TRBV6-6 to TRBJ1-1; perhaps TRBD1 as D (6 bases). Germline lookup yields CDR1 MNHNY and CDR2 SVGAGI (reference sequence). The CDR3 has 13 amino acids. The V gene lost 6 bases and the J gene lost 6 bases, with 14 bases spanning the gap. This CDR3 is CASSPFGGSEAFF. Written as DNA, the CDR3 is TGTGCCAGCAGCCCTTTTGGGGGCTCTGAAGCTTTCTTT.